This TCR beta chain emerged from a study of T cell repertoires in cytomegalovirus infection (dated by TCRdb to about 2019). Concerning the study at large: The peptide stimulations were aimed at well-studied HLA-B-restricted epitopes as well as recently identified HLA-C-restricted CMV epitopes, whose presentation resists viral immunomodulation. Donor HLA type was relevant to the analysis, because carriage of CMV infection together with the matching HLA type was indicated by public TCR beta signatures. Overall results and qualifications from the work: In both this cohort and an independent roughly 350-donor cohort, the cumulative frequency of public TCR beta family members distinguished carriers of CMV infection plus the relevant HLA type. The ex vivo response was dominated by HLA-C-restricted CMV-specific TCR beta clonotypes, which also provided the single most frequent clonotype in two of eight donors.

In this sample, this clonotype turned up many times. Its antigen remains undetermined. No base-level quality is on record; no much larger clone is a single base apart. Per the publication, the treatment or condition label means: in vitro stimulation with specific CMV peptide epitopes to enrich CMV-specific T cells. Sequenced using an Illumina HiSeq 1500. TCRdb reprocessing: public reads trimmed at Q25 with fastp, clones called with MiXCR, in-frame beta chains kept. Rows are combined by CDR3 protein, so each entry shows the most common genes and DNA. This sample comprises over 50,000 distinct CDR3 sequences, roughly 21% of them detected only once. The leading ten clones occupy more than 65% of the sample. Compared with germline, V lacks 0 bases and J lacks 1 base; bases without a gene match: 8. According to the germline V gene, CDR1 reads SQVTM and CDR2 reads ANQGSEA. Spanning cysteine to phenylalanine, the CDR3 consists of 17 amino acids. Left in the record is the CDR3 DNA by itself, 51 bases read in frame from the first base.

The chain uses TRBV29-1 and TRBJ2-5; TRBD1 matches 10 bases in the middle. The sample in question was CD8+ T cells from cultured PBMCs, obtained from culture after CMV antigen stimulation. This clonotype originated in a human donor in good health (CMV status not recorded). Some clones in this sample may be carry-over from other donors' samples. The nucleotides read TGCAGCGTTGAAGATCAGGGAGACAGGGGGCCCCAAGAGACCCAGTACTTC. Its protein product is CSVEDQGDRGPQETQYF.